Listed below are T cell receptor beta chains from one sample, sequenced in a study of blood T cell repertoires in COVID-19. Sequencing used immunoSEQ multiplex PCR; TCRdb keeps in-frame clones, though not all of them. The top ten clones hold around 7.7% of a sample with more than 15,000 clones, 85% to 90% of them seen once. The material sequenced was peripheral blood. These receptors originate from a woman in her sixties with active COVID-19. Both conserved end residues are part of each CDR3. The order of the fields is V gene, J gene, CDR3 protein.

v_gene: TRBV7-8; j_gene: TRBJ1-5; CDR3aa: CASSLTGGSNQPQHF
v_gene: TRBV7-6; j_gene: TRBJ2-7; CDR3aa: CASSFSRGGYEQYF
v_gene: TRBV7-7; j_gene: TRBJ2-7; CDR3aa: CASSPGLRPYEQYF
v_gene: TRBV4-1; j_gene: TRBJ1-6; CDR3aa: CASSQEPDRAYNSPLHF
v_gene: TRBV9; j_gene: TRBJ2-2; CDR3aa: CASSVTSNTGELFF
v_gene: TRBV29-1; j_gene: TRBJ1-2; CDR3aa: CSVLGGVGNYGYTF
v_gene: TRBV19; j_gene: TRBJ2-4; CDR3aa: CASSIGQALAKNIQYF
v_gene: TRBV7-3; j_gene: TRBJ1-1; CDR3aa: CASSSGTGNTEAFF
v_gene: TRBV28; j_gene: TRBJ2-7; CDR3aa: CASSSTGFLTYEQYF
v_gene: TRBV5-1; j_gene: TRBJ2-1; CDR3aa: CASSPGPGFNEQFF
v_gene: TRBV5-8; j_gene: TRBJ2-2; CDR3aa: CASSPRLAGELFF
v_gene: TRBV5-6; j_gene: TRBJ2-7; CDR3aa: CASSLRDRPSHEQYF
v_gene: TRBV7-8; j_gene: TRBJ1-5; CDR3aa: CASSLREIGNQPQHF
v_gene: TRBV18; j_gene: TRBJ1-1; CDR3aa: CASSPDSPNTEAFF
v_gene: TRBV23-1; j_gene: TRBJ2-3; CDR3aa: CASSQWRDSTDTQYF
v_gene: TRBV11-2; j_gene: TRBJ2-5; CDR3aa: CASSLRGVDPKETQYF
v_gene: TRBV6-2/TRBV6-3; j_gene: TRBJ2-5; CDR3aa: CASSYWGTSGKETQYF
v_gene: TRBV10-1; j_gene: TRBJ1-5; CDR3aa: CASSAGQTWNQPQHF
v_gene: TRBV5-1; j_gene: TRBJ2-1; CDR3aa: CASSLVARGKDNEQFF
v_gene: TRBV6-5; j_gene: TRBJ1-2; CDR3aa: CASSYSRDRGAGYTF
v_gene: TRBV5-8; j_gene: TRBJ2-5; CDR3aa: CASSPGQGRETQYF
v_gene: TRBV7-8; j_gene: TRBJ2-7; CDR3aa: CASSSSSYEQYF
v_gene: TRBV15; j_gene: TRBJ2-7; CDR3aa: CATSLDLAAEQYF
v_gene: TRBV5-1; j_gene: TRBJ1-2; CDR3aa: CASRTGFYGYTF
v_gene: TRBV6-5; j_gene: TRBJ1-2; CDR3aa: CASRTGIYGYTF
v_gene: TRBV29-1; j_gene: TRBJ1-1; CDR3aa: CSVEGQGLGSTEAFF
v_gene: TRBV2; j_gene: TRBJ2-5; CDR3aa: CASRDVGRSLETQYF
v_gene: TRBV11-3; j_gene: TRBJ2-1; CDR3aa: CASSSGGHITYNEQFF
v_gene: TRBV3-1/TRBV3-2; j_gene: TRBJ2-5; CDR3aa: CASSHSGAETQYF
v_gene: TRBV2; j_gene: TRBJ1-5; CDR3aa: CASSDTDFNQPQHF
v_gene: TRBV5-1; j_gene: TRBJ2-7; CDR3aa: CASSFGTGGYEQYF
v_gene: TRBV7-9; j_gene: TRBJ2-2; CDR3aa: CASSFLVSGELFF
v_gene: TRBV2; j_gene: TRBJ1-2; CDR3aa: CASSDLRSREGTF
v_gene: TRBV20-1; j_gene: TRBJ2-3; CDR3aa: CSASLGDSTDTQYF
v_gene: TRBV5-1; j_gene: TRBJ1-2; CDR3aa: CASSLQGSGYTF
v_gene: TRBV11-2; j_gene: TRBJ2-1; CDR3aa: CASSAGLAGANSYNEQFF
v_gene: TRBV7-3; j_gene: TRBJ2-2; CDR3aa: CASSLSGGLGTGELFF
v_gene: TRBV5-1; j_gene: TRBJ2-3; CDR3aa: CASSLATGQKISTDTQYF
v_gene: TRBV10-1; j_gene: TRBJ2-1; CDR3aa: CASSVGLAGSEQFF
v_gene: TRBV9; j_gene: TRBJ2-5; CDR3aa: CASSPTPSPLETQYF
v_gene: TRBV5-6; j_gene: TRBJ1-2; CDR3aa: CASSLGQQGNYGYTF
v_gene: TRBV6-6; j_gene: TRBJ2-2; CDR3aa: CASSSTDANTGELFF
v_gene: TRBV6-1; j_gene: TRBJ1-6; CDR3aa: CASSESKRAGVNSPLHF
v_gene: TRBV20-1; j_gene: TRBJ1-1; CDR3aa: CSARQGFEAFF
v_gene: TRBV6-6; j_gene: TRBJ2-7; CDR3aa: CASSYSPGQHYEQYF
v_gene: TRBV25-1; j_gene: TRBJ1-1; CDR3aa: CASSRSDWGRSPEAFF
v_gene: TRBV5-8; j_gene: TRBJ1-1; CDR3aa: CASSLTGVAVF
v_gene: TRBV2; j_gene: TRBJ2-1; CDR3aa: CASSNVAGYNEQFF
v_gene: TRBV5-1; j_gene: TRBJ2-1; CDR3aa: CASSLPRLAVDNEQFF
v_gene: TRBV2; j_gene: TRBJ1-5; CDR3aa: CASSESARVQPQHF
v_gene: TRBV12-5; j_gene: TRBJ2-5; CDR3aa: CASGLSLSRLKRTGGEETQYF